This T cell receptor beta chain was captured by sequencing in a study of CD8 T cell repertoires and HIV-1 epitope variants. Study-wide context: Controls included no peptide, Ebola AY9 epitope, and a CMV, EBV, flu pool. T cells were cultured for 10 days with cytokines added on days 3 and 7. Enriched T cells were co-cultured with equal autologous T cell-negative cells. An uncultured baseline aliquot held 1M T cells.

V gave up 1 base and J gave up 0 bases, with 13 bases separating them. CDR1 and CDR2 (germline): MGHRA, YSYEKL. The CDR3 covers 17 residues. TCRdb's table, derived via immunoSEQ multiplex PCR, lists solely in-frame clones and lacks some. The top ten hold approximately 40% of the sample, which has 7,300 or so clones, 55% to 65% seen once. A remark on this clone: The antigen is not known.

The source material was cultured CD8+ T cells derived from PBMCs. The chain combines TRBV4-1 with TRBJ1-5; D is unclear. The sequence was obtained from a male donor with HIV. The CDR3 DNA follows: TGCGCCAGCAGCCAAGGAGGCGATACCTATAGCAATCAGCCCCAGCATTTT. Translated, it gives CASSQGGDTYSNQPQHF.